The 5 T cell receptor beta chains below come from one sample, sequenced in a study of blood T cell repertoires in COVID-19. Sequencing was performed with immunoSEQ multiplex PCR; in TCRdb, only in-frame clones are kept and a portion is missing. This table has 200,000 to 250,000 clones, more than 85% appearing once. The specimen sequenced was peripheral blood. These receptors were taken from a woman between 70 and 85 years old with active or convalescent COVID-19.

This rearrangement joins TRBV10-1 to TRBJ1-6, with unresolved D. This CDR3 region has 15 residues. V was clipped by 0 bases and J by 9 bases, with 12 bases between them. The germline V gene has CDR1 WNHNN and CDR2 SYGVQD (reference sequence). Written as DNA, the CDR3 is TGCGCCAGCAGTGAGTCGGCGGGATTCGGTTCACCCCTCCACTTT. Its translation: CASSESAGFGSPLHF.

This rearrangement joins TRBV3-1 (or the pseudogene TRBV3-2) to TRBJ2-7, with D perhaps TRBD1 (6 bases). Trimming removed 7 bases from V and 6 bases from J, with 10 bases in between. This CDR3 is 11 amino acids long. Per the germline V gene, CDR1 is LGHDT and CDR2 is YNNKEL (reference sequence). This CDR3 reads CASTDRSEQYF. For the CDR3, the DNA is TGTGCCAGCACCGACAGGAGCGAGCAGTACTTC.

The chain combines TRBV3-1 (or the pseudogene TRBV3-2) with TRBJ2-7; D is uncertain. Germline V gene sequence: CDR1 LGHDT, CDR2 YNNKEL (reference sequence). The CDR3 totals 11 residues. V lost 3 bases to trimming and J lost 5 bases, with 5 bases between them. CDR3 protein: CASSHSNEQYF. The CDR3 bases are TGTGCCAGCAGCCACAGTAACGAGCAGTACTTC.

A word on this clone: A read error may explain this, as a much larger clone is one base away. This sample includes further DNA sequences coding for the same CDR3. This chain uses TRBV7-9 with TRBJ2-6; TRBD1 agrees at 9 bases. Germline V CDR1 and CDR2: SEHNR, FQNEAQ (reference sequence). J gave up 4 bases and V 3 bases, and 1 base lay outside the gene matches. The CDR3 has 15 residues. The CDR3 coding sequence is TGTGCCAGCAGCTTTGACAGGGGGGGGGCCAACGTCCTGACTTTC. Protein: CASSFDRGGANVLTF.

J is TRBJ1-3 and V is TRBV5-1, with 8 bases aligning to TRBD1. The CDR3 runs 16 residues. Per germline, CDR1 SGHRS and CDR2 YFSETQ. V shed 4 bases and J 4 bases; nucleotides not matched to a gene: 10. CDR3: CASSPRPGQGGNTIYF. The CDR3 DNA reads TGCGCCAGCAGCCCCAGACCCGGACAGGGAGGAAACACCATATATTTT.